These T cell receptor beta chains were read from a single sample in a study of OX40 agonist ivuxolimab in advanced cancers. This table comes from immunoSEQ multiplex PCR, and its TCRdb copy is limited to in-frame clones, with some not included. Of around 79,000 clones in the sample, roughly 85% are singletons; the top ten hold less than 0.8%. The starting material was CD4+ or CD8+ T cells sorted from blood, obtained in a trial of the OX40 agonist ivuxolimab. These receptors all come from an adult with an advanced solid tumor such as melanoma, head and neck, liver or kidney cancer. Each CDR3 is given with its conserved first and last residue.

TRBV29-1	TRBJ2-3	CSVDNGGADTQYF
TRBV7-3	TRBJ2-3	CASSLSGGLAGGTDTQYF
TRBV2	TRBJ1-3	CASRQGAGNTIYF
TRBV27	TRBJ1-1	CASSSPSAGMNTEAFF
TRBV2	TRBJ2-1	CASSENSGGQSGKFF
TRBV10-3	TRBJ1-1	CAISESPPREAFF
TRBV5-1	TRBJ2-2	CASTLSGTNTGELFF
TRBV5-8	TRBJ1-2	CASSPREGTGYGYTF
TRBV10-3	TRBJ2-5	CAISLTGVQETQYF
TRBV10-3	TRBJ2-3	CAISESRTTTDTQYF
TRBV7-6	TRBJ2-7	CASSLEGYGAEQYF
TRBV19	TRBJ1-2	CASSIHGTGDGGYTF
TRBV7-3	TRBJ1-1	CASSRDGNTEAFF
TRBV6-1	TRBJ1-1	CASSAGTAGNTEAFF
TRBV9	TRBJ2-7	CASSPLGDSYEQYF
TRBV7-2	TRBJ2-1	CASSYARDRAGNEQFF
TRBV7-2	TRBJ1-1	CASSPTGGKTEAFF
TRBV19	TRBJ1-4	CASSFGRANEKLFF
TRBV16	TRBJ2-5	CASSPDRIQETQYF